This T cell receptor beta chain emerged from a study of PD-1 blockade in mismatch repair-deficient tumors. On the study more broadly: All were previously treated, progressing patients with around eleven mismatch repair-deficient cancer types.

Mismatch repair deficiency was confirmed in all patients, by PCR or immunohistochemistry. Generated by immunoSEQ multiplex PCR, the TCRdb table keeps only in-frame clones and is missing some. The table lists 60,000 to 65,000 clones, more than 70% of them singletons. Germline V CDR1 and CDR2: MNHNS, SASEGT. The CDR3 is 13 amino acids. The V end lost 10 bases, the J end lost 3 bases, and 16 bases lay between the germline ends. This TCR was sampled from an adult with mismatch repair-deficient cancer. The V gene is TRBV6-1, the J gene TRBJ2-7; D may match TRBD1 or TRBD2 (5 bases each). Specimen: peripheral blood, collected 52 weeks after starting pembrolizumab. CDR3 DNA: TGTGCCATCCAGCAGGGTGGGGGCTACGAGCAGTACTTC. It is translated as CAIQQGGGYEQYF.